This T cell receptor beta chain was documented in a study of shared clonotypes between healthy human individuals. Broader study findings: The study found lower generation probabilities in non-shared clonotypes than in those shared by all four donors.

Only CD45RO-negative cells positively selected for CCR7 counted as naive CD8 cells, so terminally differentiated effector memory CD45RA+ cells were excluded. All the donors were Caucasian adults who lived in Nashville, Tennessee. Every subset had its genomic DNA shared out evenly among several immunoSEQ plates. Measured with immunoSEQ multiplex PCR; TCRdb has only the in-frame clones, and not every one. Of 1.5 million to 2.5 million clones in the sample, less than 95% were seen once. This CDR3 has 17 amino acids. The germline V gene has CDR1 MGHRA and CDR2 YSYEKL. The V end lost 1 base, the J end lost 2 bases, and 18 bases lay between the germline ends. Regarding this clone: Its target is unknown.

The rearrangement joins TRBV4-1 to TRBJ2-7; TRBD2 might be the D (5 bases). The origin of this receptor is a young man in good health. Sequencing used naive CD8+ T cells sorted from blood. The CDR3 sequence: CASSQGGDGILTYEQYF. As DNA, the CDR3 is TGCGCCAGCAGCCAAGGGGGTGACGGGATACTCACCTACGAGCAGTACTTC.